A single sample is the source of the 8 T cell receptor beta chains below, sequenced in a study of tumor and adjacent non-tumor tissue in lung cancer. A modified ARM-PCR protocol with three rounds of nested PCR amplified TCRbeta. TCRdb recomputed calls from the multiplex PCR reads with MiXCR, one row per CDR3 protein. The sample holds 40,000 to 60,000 distinct CDR3 sequences, roughly 67% seen once. The template was RNA from unsorted bulk tissue. Distant lung tissue was collected more than 3 cm away from the tumor edge. Sequencing used distant non-tumor lung tissue. These TCRs come from a woman in her seventies with non-small cell lung cancer.

As regards this clonotype: One junction end does not reproduce the germline sequence, and a read error may be involved. The rearrangement links TRBV29-1 to TRBJ2-1; 9 bases fit TRBD2. The germline CDR1 and CDR2 sequences are SQVTM and ANQGSEA. The CDR3 is made up of 15 amino acids. The CDR3 region is CGVGIRLADLDEQFF. Written as DNA, the CDR3 is TGCGGCGTTGGCATCCGACTAGCGGATTTAGATGAGCAGTTCTTC.

This clonotype was observed a few times. At one end the junction does not follow the germline gene, possibly because of a read error. The chain combines TRBV6-5 with TRBJ2-5; TRBD2 might be the D (5 bases). The CDR3 totals 16 residues. Germline V gene lookup returns CDR1 MNHEY and CDR2 SVGAGI. The CDR3 DNA reads as TGTGCCAGCAGTCACTCACTTGGGGAGTGGGAAGAGACCCAGTACTTC. Its protein product is CASSHSLGEWEETQYF.

Concerning this clonotype itself: The junction does not match germline at one end; this may be a read error. This chain uses TRBV29-1 with TRBJ2-2, with TRBD1 matching 11 bases. The germline V gene has CDR1 SQVTM and CDR2 ANQGSEA. CDR3 size: 14 residues. CDR3 nucleotides: TGCTGCGTAGGGACAGGGGGTTCCACCGGGCAGCTGTTTTTT. This sequence encodes CCVGTGGSTGQLFF.

On this clonotype itself: Just one base apart from a much larger clone, this may be a read error. The V and J genes are TRBV28 and TRBJ1-4, with D maybe TRBD1 (6 bases). The germline CDR1 and CDR2 sequences are MDHEN and SYDVKM. This CDR3 contains 14 residues. The V end was cut by 4 bases, the J end by 8 bases, with 14 bases between. The DNA for the CDR3 is TGTGCCAGCAGTTGGGGGGGCTTTTTCGAAAAACTGTTTTTT. Translation: CASSWGGFFEKLFF.

This clonotype has a handful of counts. The chain combines TRBV29-1 with TRBJ2-1, with 9 bases that match TRBD1. The CDR3 loop spans 14 amino acids. The trim removed 5 bases at V and 7 bases at J, leaving 9 bases unmatched. CDR1 SQVTM and CDR2 ANQGSEA come from the germline V gene. The CDR3 sequence is CSVNHGQGRNEQFF. The CDR3 DNA sequence: TGCAGCGTTAATCACGGACAGGGGAGAAATGAGCAGTTCTTC.

Of note for this clonotype: This sequence may be a read error, since a much larger clone differs from it by one base. The CDR3 end shows no conserved phenylalanine or tryptophan, and so a read error is likely. V and J are TRBV30 and TRBJ2-1, with 7 bases that match TRBD1. The CDR3 covers 15 residues. Germline V gives CDR1 GTSNPN, CDR2 SVGIG (reference sequence). The V gene end was trimmed by 7 bases and the J gene end by 0 bases; junction bases not matched to a gene: 9. The CDR3 loop reads CAYKTGDHSYNEQFL. The CDR3 coding sequence is TGTGCCTACAAAACAGGGGACCACTCCTACAATGAGCAGTTCCTC.

This rearrangement joins TRBV6-5 to TRBJ2-7, with 7 bases aligning to TRBD1. CDR3 length: 14 residues. Germline V lookup: CDR1 MNHEY, CDR2 SVGAGI. The junction had 11 bases not matched to a gene; V was cut back by 7 bases and J by 5 bases. The chain's CDR3 is CASTPTGNWNEQYF. The CDR3 DNA reads TGTGCCAGCACCCCGACAGGGAATTGGAACGAGCAGTACTTC.

Comments on this clonotype: This may stem from a read error, because a much larger clone lies one nucleotide away. The chain recombines TRBV7-8 with TRBJ2-7, with TRBD2 matching over 10 bases. This CDR3 has 15 residues. Germline V gene sequence: CDR1 SGHVS, CDR2 FQNEAQ. The CDR3 loop reads CANSSLAGGSYEQYF. The CDR3 nucleotides read TGTGCCAACAGCTCCTTAGCGGGAGGCTCCTACGAGCAGTACTTC.